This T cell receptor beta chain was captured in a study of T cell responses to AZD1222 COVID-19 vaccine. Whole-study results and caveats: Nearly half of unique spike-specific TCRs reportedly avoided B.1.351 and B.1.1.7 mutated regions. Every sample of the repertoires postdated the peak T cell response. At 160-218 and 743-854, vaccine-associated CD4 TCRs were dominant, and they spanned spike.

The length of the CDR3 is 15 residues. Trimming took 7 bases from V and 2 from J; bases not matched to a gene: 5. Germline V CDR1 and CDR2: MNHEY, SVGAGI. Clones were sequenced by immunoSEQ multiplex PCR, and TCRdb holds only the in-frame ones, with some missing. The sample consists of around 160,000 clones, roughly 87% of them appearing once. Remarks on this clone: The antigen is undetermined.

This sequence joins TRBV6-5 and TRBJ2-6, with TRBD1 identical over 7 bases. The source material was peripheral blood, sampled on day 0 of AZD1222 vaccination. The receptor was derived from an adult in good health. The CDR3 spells CASIRQGAGANVLTF. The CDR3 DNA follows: TGTGCCAGCATTAGACAGGGAGCTGGGGCCAACGTCCTGACTTTC.